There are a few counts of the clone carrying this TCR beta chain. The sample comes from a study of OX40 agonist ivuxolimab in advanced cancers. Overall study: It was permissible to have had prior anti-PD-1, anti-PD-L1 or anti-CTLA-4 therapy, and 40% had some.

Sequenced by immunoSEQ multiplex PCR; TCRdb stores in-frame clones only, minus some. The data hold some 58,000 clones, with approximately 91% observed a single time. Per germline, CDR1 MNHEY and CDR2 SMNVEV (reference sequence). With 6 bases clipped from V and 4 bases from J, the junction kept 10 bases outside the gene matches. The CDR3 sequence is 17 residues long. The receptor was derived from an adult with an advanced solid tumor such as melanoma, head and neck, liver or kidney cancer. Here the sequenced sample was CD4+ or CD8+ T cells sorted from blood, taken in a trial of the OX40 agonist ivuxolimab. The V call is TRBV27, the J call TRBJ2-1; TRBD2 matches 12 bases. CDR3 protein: CASSYLAGTSGYNEQFF. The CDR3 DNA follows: TGTGCCAGCAGCTATCTAGCCGGGACTAGCGGGTACAATGAGCAGTTCTTC.